The T cell receptor (beta chain) described here comes from a study of cytomegalovirus exposure and HLA in healthy donors. Study information: Membership in the Caucasian-associated ancestry cluster was found for 65% to 85% of about 430 genotyped donors. Study-wide findings and caveats: HLA alleles showed associations with roughly 17,000 TCR beta sequences in a later analysis, at a 0.05 false discovery rate.

This CDR3 spans 15 amino acids. V lost 5 bases, J lost 6 bases, and 11 bases stayed unmatched. Germline V lookup: CDR1 SSHAT, CDR2 FNYEAQ (reference sequence). Use of 60 Vbeta and 13 Jbeta primers characterized the PCR. How the authors handled the data: Unique TCR beta chains totaled some 80 million in a later count, with roughly 10 million of them shared. Some clones are missing from TCRdb's copy, which holds only in-frame ones; the method was immunoSEQ multiplex PCR. V and J calls and clone size are given by that table; D and trimming were obtained from the DNA. The profile covers about 120,000 clones, with about 83% appearing a single time and less than 3.5% taken by the ten largest. As regards this clone: As yet, its antigen is unknown.

V gene TRBV7-7 combines with J gene TRBJ2-7; 9 positions agree with TRBD1. Input material: PBMCs. The TCR was taken from a female donor in good health and CMV-seronegative. The CDR3 sequence is CASSPSSGTGTEQYF. In DNA form, the CDR3 reads TGTGCCAGCAGCCCATCCTCGGGGACAGGGACCGAGCAGTACTTC.